Here is one T cell receptor beta chain with its context. Its antigen remains unidentified. Sequenced by immunoSEQ multiplex PCR; TCRdb stores in-frame clones only, minus some. Among some 150,000 clones listed, approximately 94% were seen once. V lost 10 bases and J lost 2, with 26 bases in between. The CDR3 runs to 17 residues. Germline V gene sequence: CDR1 MGHRA, CDR2 YSYEKL. The sample is drawn from a study of OX40 agonist ivuxolimab in advanced cancers. Study-level points and caveats: The study did not work out the antigen specificity of the expanded peripheral T cells.

The TCR comes from an adult with an advanced solid tumor such as melanoma, head and neck, liver or kidney cancer. Sample: CD4+ or CD8+ T cells sorted from blood, taken in a trial of the OX40 agonist ivuxolimab. The chain employs TRBV4-1 and TRBJ1-1; maybe TRBD1 (6 bases). CDR3 bases: TGCGCCACCGCAACCAGGAGAAATACAGGGATTAACACTGAAGCTTTCTTT. Amino acids: CATATRRNTGINTEAFF.